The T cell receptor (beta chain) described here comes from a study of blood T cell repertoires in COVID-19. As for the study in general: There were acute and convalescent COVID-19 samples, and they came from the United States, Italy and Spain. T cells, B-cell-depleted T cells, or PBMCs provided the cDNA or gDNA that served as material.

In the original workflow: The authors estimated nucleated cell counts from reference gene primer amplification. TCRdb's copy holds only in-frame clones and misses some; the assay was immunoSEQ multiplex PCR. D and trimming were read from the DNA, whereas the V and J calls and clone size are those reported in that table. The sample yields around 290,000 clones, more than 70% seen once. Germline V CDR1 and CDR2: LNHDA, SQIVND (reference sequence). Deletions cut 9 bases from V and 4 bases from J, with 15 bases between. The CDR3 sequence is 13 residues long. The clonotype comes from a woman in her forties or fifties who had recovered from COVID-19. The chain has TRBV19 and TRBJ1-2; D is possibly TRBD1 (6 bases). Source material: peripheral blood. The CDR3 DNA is TGTGCCAGCCTGGCTCAGGGGACCTATGGCTACACCTTC. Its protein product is CASLAQGTYGYTF.